The present TCR beta chain was sequenced within a study of beta chain features in type 1 diabetes. Every bit of the isolated RNA underwent reverse transcription, so sequencing read expressed TCRB transcripts. Generated by immunoSEQ multiplex PCR, the TCRdb table keeps only in-frame clones and is missing some. In the table there are approximately 250,000 clones, roughly 9.6% of which are singletons. V gave up 4 bases and J gave up 8 bases, with 23 bases separating them. Germline assignment: CDR1 SQVTM and CDR2 ANQGSEA. CDR3 length: 15 amino acids. Sorting with CD45RO/CCR7/CD25/CD127/CD95/CD27 yielded naive, central memory, regulatory and stem-like memory CD4+ cells. Every sorted population was more than 95% pure.

This TCR came from a woman aged 18 to 35 in good health. The gene calls are TRBV29-1 and TRBJ1-1; perhaps TRBD1 as D (5 bases). Sequences were obtained from naive CD4+ T cells from blood. CDR3 DNA: TGCAGCGTTGTGGGGGTGCGGGAAAAAGGCTCCGAAGCTTTCTTT. Translating it yields CSVVGVREKGSEAFF.